This entry lists 16 T cell receptor beta chains sequenced from one sample in a study of blood T cell repertoires in COVID-19. TCRdb keeps only in-frame clones here, not all; method: immunoSEQ multiplex PCR. This table holds fewer than 250,000 clones, 88% found once. The sample consisted of peripheral blood. The receptors originated from a young man with acute or convalescent COVID-19.

The V call is TRBV6-5, the J call TRBJ2-1, with TRBD1 identical over 10 bases. Germline V gives CDR1 MNHEY, CDR2 SVGAGI. V gave up 5 bases and J gave up 11 bases; unmatched junction bases: 9. This CDR3 is built from 14 residues. The CDR3 region is CASSQSGTGEKQFF. The CDR3 DNA is TGTGCCAGCAGTCAAAGCGGGACAGGGGAAAAGCAGTTCTTC.

This clone was detected a few times. The chain uses TRBV7-2 and TRBJ2-7; maybe TRBD2 (6 bases). The CDR3 covers 15 residues. With 7 bases removed from V and 0 bases from J, the gap between germline ends came to 16 bases. The germline CDR1 and CDR2 sequences are SGHTA and FQGNSA. CDR3 sequence: CASNLAGTLSYEQYF. The CDR3 DNA sequence: TGTGCCAGCAACCTTGCGGGAACCCTCTCCTACGAGCAGTACTTC.

The chain joins TRBV3-1 (or the pseudogene TRBV3-2) to TRBJ2-1; 8 bases are a match to TRBD2. Trimming removed 3 bases from V and 5 bases from J; junction bases left unmatched: 9. Per the germline V gene, CDR1 is LGHDT and CDR2 is YNNKEL (reference sequence). The CDR3 is made up of 16 amino acids. The CDR3 region has the DNA TGTGCCAGCAGCCAGGATTATACTAGCGGCCACAATGAGCAGTTCTTC. It specifies CASSQDYTSGHNEQFF.

The chain carries TRBV18 and TRBJ2-1; D may be TRBD1 (5 bases). V was trimmed by 4 bases and J by 5 bases, leaving 12 bases between them. The CDR3 totals 14 residues. CDR1 and CDR2 from the germline V gene are KGHSH and LQKENI. Here the CDR3 reads CASSLQGFDNEQFF. The CDR3 DNA reads as TGTGCCAGCTCACTTCAGGGTTTCGACAATGAGCAGTTCTTC. Together with reference TRBV18 and TRBJ2-1, the CDR3 gives the full variable domain: NAGVMQNPRHLVRRRGQEARLRCSPMKGHSHVYWYRQLPEEGLKFMVYLQKENIIDESGMPKERFSAEFPKEGPSILRIQQVVRGDSAAYFCASSLQGFDNEQFFGPGTRLTVL.

The chain uses TRBV6-5 and TRBJ2-5; tentative D call: TRBD2 (6 bases). Trimming removed 7 bases at V and 4 bases at J, with 16 bases between. Per the germline V gene, CDR1 is MNHEY and CDR2 is SVGAGI. This CDR3 has 14 residues. The DNA for the CDR3 is TGTGCCAGCACGTCGGCGGCGGGGCGAGAGACCCAGTACTTC. Protein: CASTSAAGRETQYF.

The chain uses TRBV5-1 and TRBJ2-4; 9 nucleotides agree with TRBD2. The ends lost 0 bases at V and 11 bases at J; junction bases unmatched: 6. The germline V gene encodes CDR1 SGHRS and CDR2 YFSETQ. This CDR3 is built from 14 residues. The CDR3 DNA sequence: TGCGCCAGCAGCTTGGCGTCCGGGACTAGCCTTCAGTACTTC. Residues: CASSLASGTSLQYF.

V usage is TRBV29-1 and J usage is TRBJ1-1, with D perhaps TRBD1 (5 bases). The CDR3 contains 13 residues. CDR1 is SQVTM, CDR2 ANQGSEA, per germline. The V end lost 4 bases, the J end lost 4 bases, and 13 bases lay between the germline ends. The CDR3 here is CSVAGRGSTEAFF. CDR3 DNA sequence: TGCAGCGTTGCAGGACGGGGGAGCACTGAAGCTTTCTTT.

CDR3 nucleotide sequence: TGTGCCAGTAGTCTTCGACACCGCACCTTGGATGGCTACACCTTC. It encodes CASSLRHRTLDGYTF. The chain couples TRBV19 to TRBJ1-2; D is uncertain. V was clipped by 5 bases and J by 6 bases, with 19 bases between them. The CDR3 contains 15 residues. Germline V gene sequence: CDR1 LNHDA, CDR2 SQIVND (reference sequence).

The chain employs TRBV5-1 and TRBJ1-6; TRBD1 matches at 8 bases. Germline CDR1 is SGHRS and CDR2 is YFSETQ. The trim removed 2 bases at V and 16 bases at J, leaving 8 bases unmatched. The CDR3 sequence is 13 residues long. CDR3 in DNA: TGCGCCAGCAGCTTCCCTGGACAGGGCAAGCTCCACTTT. Its translation: CASSFPGQGKLHF.

The gene calls are TRBV5-1 and TRBJ1-2, with 9 nucleotides matching TRBD1. Germline V gene sequence: CDR1 SGHRS, CDR2 YFSETQ. The CDR3 extends over 15 amino acids. Losses at the gene ends were 4 bases for V and 1 base for J; bases not matched to a gene: 5. CDR3 sequence reads: CASSPRTGDNYGYTF. The DNA of the CDR3 is TGCGCCAGCAGCCCACGGACAGGGGATAACTATGGCTACACCTTC. The full variable domain, with the rest looked up from reference TRBV5-1 and TRBJ1-2, is KAGVTQTPRYLIKTRGQQVTLSCSPISGHRSVSWYQQTPGQGLQFLFEYFSETQRNKGNFPGRFSGRQFSNSRSEMNVSTLELGDSALYLCASSPRTGDNYGYTFGSGTRLTVV.

The chain carries TRBV27 and TRBJ1-5, with TRBD1 as a possible D gene (6 bases). Deletions cut 8 bases from V and 4 bases from J, with 12 bases between. This CDR3 comprises 13 residues. CDR1 and CDR2 from the germline V gene are MNHEY and SMNVEV (reference sequence). CDR3 DNA sequence: TGTGCCAGCGGTGGGACACTAAATCAGCCCCAGCATTTT. Its translation is CASGGTLNQPQHF.

The chain links TRBV6-5 to TRBJ1-6; 7 bases line up with TRBD1. This CDR3 is 15 amino acids long. V lost 6 bases and J lost 7; bases outside the gene matches: 9. Germline V gene sequence: CDR1 MNHEY, CDR2 SVGAGI. Written as DNA, the CDR3 is TGTGCCAGCAGCGACAGGGAGCCGGGGAATTCACCCCTCCACTTT. Its translation is CASSDREPGNSPLHF.

This chain's CDR3 is CASGTHLQETQYF. CDR3 DNA sequence: TGTGCCAGCGGGACACATCTCCAAGAGACCCAGTACTTC. The chain has TRBV28 and TRBJ2-5; the D gene is possibly TRBD1 (6 bases). Germline CDR1 is MDHEN and CDR2 is SYDVKM. Trimming stripped 8 bases from V and 1 base from J, with 11 bases between. This CDR3 spans 13 amino acids. The complete variable domain, with remaining parts taken from reference TRBV28 and TRBJ2-5, reads DVKVTQSSRYLVKRTGEKVFLECVQDMDHENMFWYRQDPGLGLRLIYFSYDVKMKEKGDIPEGYSVSREKKERFSLILESASTNQTSMYLCASGTHLQETQYFGPGTRLLVL.

The chain is built from TRBV5-1 and TRBJ1-1; unclear D gene. Germline CDR1 is SGHRS and CDR2 is YFSETQ. The CDR3 is made up of 14 amino acids. V was shortened by 3 bases and J by 4 bases, with 13 bases between the two germline ends. CDR3 nucleotides: TGCGCCAGCAGCTCTGACACCTATGGCACTGAAGCTTTCTTT. This gives the protein CASSSDTYGTEAFF.

This sequence joins TRBV7-8 and TRBJ2-2; D is possibly TRBD2 (6 bases). The CDR3 contains 15 residues. Trimming took 5 bases from V and 4 from J, leaving 14 bases between them. Per the germline V gene, CDR1 is SGHVS and CDR2 is FQNEAQ. CDR3: CASSPSGLLTGELFF. Here the CDR3 DNA reads TGTGCCAGCAGCCCGTCGGGACTCCTCACCGGGGAGCTGTTTTTT.

The chain uses TRBV6-5 and TRBJ1-6; 8 bases match TRBD1. This CDR3 contains 15 residues. V dropped 3 bases and J dropped 7; count of bases not matched to a gene: 5. The germline CDR1 and CDR2 sequences are MNHEY and SVGAGI. CDR3 nucleotides: TGTGCCAGCAGTTATCCGGGACAGGAAAATTCACCCCTCCACTTT. Its protein is CASSYPGQENSPLHF.